A single sample gave rise to the 3 T cell receptor beta chains below, sequenced in a study of shared clonotypes between healthy human individuals. Produced via immunoSEQ multiplex PCR; TCRdb's table is partial and in-frame only. The sample includes about 2.3 million clones, 90% to 95% of them seen just once. Sequenced material: naive CD4+ T cells from PBMCs. Specified subset: CD45RA+ positively selected. Receptor source: a man aged 18 to 30 in good health. Some clones in this sample may be carry-over from other donors' samples.

V gene TRBV7-2 combines with J gene TRBJ2-1; D is perhaps TRBD2 (6 bases). The ends were cut back, 5 bases at V and 4 bases at J, with 18 bases in the middle. Germline lookup yields CDR1 SGHTA and CDR2 FQGNSA. The length of the CDR3 is 16 residues. The CDR3 here is CASSPNFGGFYNEQFF. CDR3 sequence (DNA): TGTGCCAGCAGCCCTAATTTCGGGGGATTTTACAATGAGCAGTTCTTC.

The chain has TRBV7-8 and TRBJ2-5; D is uncertain. CDR3 length: 13 amino acids. V was trimmed by 1 base and J by 1 base, leaving 4 bases between them. Per the germline V gene, CDR1 is SGHVS and CDR2 is FQNEAQ. Here the CDR3 reads CASSLGSQETQYF. Here the CDR3 DNA reads TGTGCCAGCAGCTTAGGCAGCCAAGAGACCCAGTACTTC.

The chain uses TRBV9 and TRBJ2-1; the D gene is possibly TRBD1 (6 bases). Germline V lookup: CDR1 SGDLS, CDR2 YYNGEE. V lost 4 bases to trimming and J lost 0 bases, with 14 bases between them. There are 16 residues in the CDR3. The CDR3 DNA sequence: TGTGCCAGCAGCCTAAAAGGACAGAGCTCCTACAATGAGCAGTTCTTC. This codes for CASSLKGQSSYNEQFF.